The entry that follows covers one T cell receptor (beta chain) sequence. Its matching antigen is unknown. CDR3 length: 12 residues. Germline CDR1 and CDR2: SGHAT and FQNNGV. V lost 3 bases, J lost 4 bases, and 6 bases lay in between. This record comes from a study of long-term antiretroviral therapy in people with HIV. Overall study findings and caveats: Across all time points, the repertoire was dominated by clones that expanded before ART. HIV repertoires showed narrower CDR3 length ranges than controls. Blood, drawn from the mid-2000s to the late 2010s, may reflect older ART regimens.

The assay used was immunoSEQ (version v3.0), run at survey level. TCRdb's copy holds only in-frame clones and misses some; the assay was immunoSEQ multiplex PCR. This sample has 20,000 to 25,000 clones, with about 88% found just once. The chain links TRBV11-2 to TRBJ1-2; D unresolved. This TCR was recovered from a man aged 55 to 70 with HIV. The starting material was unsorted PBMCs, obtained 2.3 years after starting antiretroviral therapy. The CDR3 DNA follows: TGTGCCAGCAGCTTGGAGTCCTATGGCTACACCTTC. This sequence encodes CASSLESYGYTF.